This TCR beta chain was captured in a study of beta chain features in type 1 diabetes. One heparinised draw, averaging roughly 0.12 L, was taken per donor. This clone occurred a few times. The target antigen is unknown. V dropped 1 base and J dropped 2 bases, with 8 bases sitting between them. The CDR3 consists of 14 residues. The germline V gene encodes CDR1 SGHNT and CDR2 YYREEE (reference sequence). Regarding the study as a whole: Sampled from patients, naive, central memory and Treg TCRB repertoires appeared more similar than those sampled from healthy donors.

cDNA synthesis used the whole RNA isolate, giving expressed TCRB sequences. The repertoire was sequenced with immunoSEQ multiplex PCR; TCRdb's copy has only in-frame clones and lacks some. The sample records 160,000 or so clones, 11% being singletons. This clonotype was obtained from a man aged 18 to 35 in good health. The material sequenced was central memory CD4+ T cells from blood. The chain links TRBV5-4 to TRBJ2-3; no definite D call. The CDR3 region is CASSLKDYTDTQYF. CDR3 sequence (DNA): TGTGCCAGCAGCTTGAAAGATTACACAGATACGCAGTATTTT. The full variable domain, rest sourced from reference TRBV5-4 and TRBJ2-3, is ETGVTQSPTHLIKTRGQQVTLRCSSQSGHNTVSWYQQALGQGPQFIFQYYREEENGRGNFPPRFSGLQFPNYSSELNVNALELDDSALYLCASSLKDYTDTQYFGPGTRLTVL.